These T cell receptor beta chains were read from a single sample in a study of blood T cell repertoires in COVID-19. Sequenced by immunoSEQ multiplex PCR; TCRdb stores in-frame clones only, minus some. Of approximately 70,000 clones listed, roughly 82% are singletons. Sequencing input: peripheral blood. The receptors stem from a human donor in a cohort sampled during active COVID-19. The CDR3 runs from the conserved cysteine through the conserved F or W. D genes are given only for firm matches. Clone sizes are given selectively: once, few, many, or a class where the clone is expanded.

>TRBD1|TRBV14|.|TRBJ2-5
CASSPDRDWETQYF
TGTGCCAGCAGCCCAGACAGGGATTGGGAGACCCAGTACTTC
>.|TRBV5-1|.|TRBJ1-5
CASSPGAGRNQPQHF
TGCGCCAGCAGCCCCGGGGCGGGGCGCAATCAGCCCCAGCATTTT
>TRBD1|TRBV15|.|TRBJ2-7
CATSRDGTGEDEQYF
TGTGCCACCAGCAGAGACGGGACAGGGGAGGACGAGCAGTACTTC
>.|TRBV25-1|few|TRBJ1-2
CASTTEVTGGYTF
TGTGCCAGCACTACAGAGGTGACAGGCGGCTACACCTTC
>TRBD2|TRBV7-2|once|TRBJ2-2
CASSLAPGGGRFGELFF
TGTGCCAGCAGCTTGGCCCCGGGAGGGGGGAGGTTCGGGGAGCTGTTTTTT
>.|TRBV5-1|.|TRBJ1-2
CASSLDISGNNYGYTF
TGCGCCAGCAGCTTGGATATTTCAGGGAATAACTATGGCTACACCTTC
>.|TRBV5-4|once|TRBJ2-7
CASSQGTASSYEQYF
TGTGCCAGCAGCCAGGGGACGGCGAGCTCCTACGAGCAGTACTTC
>.|TRBV4-1|once|TRBJ1-4
CASSQGPDIPKEKLFF
TGCGCCAGCAGCCAAGGTCCGGACATCCCGAAGGAAAAACTGTTTTTT
>.|TRBV5-5|once|TRBJ2-1
CASQVRPGSTRDEQFF
TGTGCCAGCCAAGTTAGACCGGGCTCCACGCGGGATGAGCAGTTCTTC
>.|TRBV30|.|TRBJ1-4
CAWSRRGFEKLFF
TGTGCCTGGAGCCGCCGGGGTTTTGAAAAACTGTTTTTT
>.|TRBV5-8|.|TRBJ2-7
CASGIRGTSYEQYF
TGTGCCAGCGGGATTCGGGGGACCTCCTACGAGCAGTACTTC
>TRBD1|TRBV18|.|TRBJ1-3
CASSPPTGTYSGNTIYF
TGTGCCAGCTCACCACCGACAGGGACCTACTCTGGAAACACCATATATTTT
>.|TRBV30|.|TRBJ2-1
CACVRDGDSYNEQFF
TGTGCCTGCGTGCGAGACGGGGACTCCTACAATGAGCAGTTCTTC
>TRBD1|TRBV4-1|.|TRBJ1-1
CASRDRVMGTEAFF
TGCGCCAGCAGGGACAGGGTAATGGGGACTGAAGCTTTCTTT
>.|TRBV4-2|few|TRBJ2-7
CASSQETYYEQYF
TGTGCCAGCAGCCAAGAAACTTACTACGAGCAGTACTTC
>TRBD1|TRBV7-8|.|TRBJ1-1
CASSFSGGLGGEAFF
TGTGCCAGCAGCTTTTCAGGGGGGTTGGGAGGAGAAGCTTTCTTT
>TRBD1|TRBV7-8|.|TRBJ2-7
CASSLADRALYF
TGTGCCAGCAGCTTAGCGGACAGGGCGTTGTACTTC
>.|TRBV2|many|TRBJ2-7
CASSVAGSYEQYF
TGTGCCAGCAGTGTTGCGGGGAGCTACGAGCAGTACTTC
>.|TRBV27|.|TRBJ1-6
CASRGAGSYNSPLHF
TGTGCCAGCAGGGGGGCTGGGTCCTATAATTCACCCCTCCACTTT
>.|TRBV5-1|.|TRBJ2-1
CASSLGNYNEQFF
TGCGCCAGCAGCTTGGGTAACTACAATGAGCAGTTCTTC
>TRBD1|TRBV9|.|TRBJ1-1
CASSAGDRGTEAFF
TGTGCCAGCAGCGCTGGGGACAGGGGCACTGAAGCTTTCTTT
>TRBD1|TRBV4-2|.|TRBJ1-5
CASSQDIQGSGQPQHF
TGTGCCAGCAGCCAAGATATACAGGGGTCCGGTCAGCCCCAGCATTTT
>.|TRBV3-1/TRBV3-2|.|TRBJ1-5
CASSRQDSQPQHF
TGTGCCAGCAGTAGACAGGATAGTCAGCCCCAGCATTTT
>.|TRBV15|once|TRBJ2-5
CATSNVGALLETQYF
TGTGCCACCAGTAATGTGGGGGCATTATTAGAGACCCAGTACTTC
>TRBD1|TRBV7-3|.|TRBJ1-2
CASSITGANYGYTF
TGTGCCAGCAGCATCACAGGGGCTAACTATGGCTACACCTTC
>TRBD1|TRBV6-5|once|TRBJ1-1
CASSLQGMRTEAFF
TGTGCCAGCAGTCTACAGGGGATGAGGACTGAAGCTTTCTTT
>.|TRBV7-8|.|TRBJ2-2
CASSFGQDGELFF
TGTGCCAGCAGCTTCGGACAAGACGGGGAGCTGTTTTTT
>TRBD2|TRBV4-3|.|TRBJ2-3
CASSQDKVSGSAGVQDTQYF
TGCGCCAGCAGCCAAGATAAGGTTTCTGGGTCCGCGGGGGTACAAGATACGCAGTATTTT
>.|TRBV5-3|.|TRBJ2-7
CAYKGGFYEQYF
TGTGCCTATAAGGGGGGGTTTTACGAGCAGTACTTC
>.|TRBV11-2|.|TRBJ1-2
CASSSPRQLYGYTF
TGTGCCAGCAGCTCCCCCCGACAGCTCTATGGCTACACCTTC
>.|TRBV6-5|.|TRBJ1-5
CASTPSGGNQPQHF
TGTGCCAGCACCCCGTCGGGGGGTAATCAGCCCCAGCATTTT
>TRBD1|TRBV30|.|TRBJ2-7
CAWGFWDSYEQYF
TGTGCCTGGGGTTTTTGGGACAGCTACGAGCAGTACTTC
>.|TRBV19|.|TRBJ1-1
CASSFRVSDTEAFF
TGTGCCAGTAGTTTCCGGGTCTCGGACACTGAAGCTTTCTTT
>TRBD1|TRBV5-1|once|TRBJ1-4
CASNSGTGAEKLFF
TGCGCCAGCAACTCCGGGACAGGGGCTGAAAAACTGTTTTTT
>.|TRBV9|once|TRBJ2-7
CASSVGGYYEQYF
TGTGCCAGCAGCGTAGGAGGATACTACGAGCAGTACTTC
>.|TRBV30|.|TRBJ2-7
CAWAGFDEQYF
TGTGCCTGGGCAGGGTTCGACGAGCAGTACTTC
>.|TRBV10-2|.|TRBJ2-7
CASAQITYEQYF
TGCGCCAGCGCACAAATTACCTACGAGCAGTACTTC
>.|TRBV6-2/TRBV6-3|.|TRBJ1-2
CASSYRGYGYTF
TGTGCCAGCAGTTACAGGGGCTATGGCTACACCTTC
>TRBD1|TRBV11-1|few|TRBJ1-1
CASRRIGQGSTEAFF
TGTGCCAGCAGACGAATAGGACAGGGGTCGACTGAAGCTTTCTTT
>TRBD1|TRBV5-6|.|TRBJ1-2
CASSQTGAAGYTF
TGTGCCAGCAGCCAAACAGGGGCGGCTGGCTACACCTTC
>.|TRBV6-5|.|TRBJ2-3
CASSYSRGAGDTQYF
TGTGCCAGCAGTTACTCGAGAGGCGCGGGGGATACGCAGTATTTT
>.|TRBV11-2|.|TRBJ2-7
CASSRAGVYEQYF
TGTGCCAGCAGCCGAGCAGGGGTCTACGAGCAGTACTTC
>.|TRBV2|.|TRBJ1-5
CASSFWANQPQHF
TGTGCCAGCAGTTTCTGGGCCAATCAGCCCCAGCATTTT
>.|TRBV4-1|.|TRBJ1-5
CASSQVVFNSNQPQHF
TGCGCCAGCAGCCAAGTAGTATTCAATAGCAATCAGCCCCAGCATTTT
>TRBD2|TRBV6-5|.|TRBJ2-7
CASSPGPGGREQYF
TGTGCCAGCAGTCCCGGCCCGGGGGGTAGGGAGCAGTACTTC
>.|TRBV11-2|.|TRBJ1-2
CASSPVQGYGYTF
TGTGCCAGCAGCCCCGTCCAGGGCTATGGCTACACCTTC
>TRBD1|TRBV4-2|.|TRBJ2-7
CASSRTGVNYEQYF
TGTGCCAGCAGCAGGACAGGGGTCAACTACGAGCAGTACTTC
>.|TRBV18|.|TRBJ1-1
CASSPWGDEAFF
TGTGCCAGCTCACCGTGGGGGGACGAGGCTTTCTTT
>TRBD1|TRBV5-6|.|TRBJ1-2
CASSSLGTDESYGYTF
TGTGCCAGCAGCTCGTTAGGGACAGATGAATCCTATGGCTACACCTTC
>.|TRBV6-2/TRBV6-3|.|TRBJ1-2
CASSYSEGFDYGYTF
TGTGCCAGCAGTTACTCGGAGGGATTTGACTATGGCTACACCTTC
>TRBD1|TRBV6-5|.|TRBJ1-1
CASKLTGGGTEAFF
TGTGCCAGCAAACTAACAGGGGGCGGAACTGAAGCTTTCTTT
>.|TRBV5-8|.|TRBJ2-3
CASSISGTSLDTQYF
TGTGCCAGCAGCATATCCGGGACTTCTTTGGATACGCAGTATTTT